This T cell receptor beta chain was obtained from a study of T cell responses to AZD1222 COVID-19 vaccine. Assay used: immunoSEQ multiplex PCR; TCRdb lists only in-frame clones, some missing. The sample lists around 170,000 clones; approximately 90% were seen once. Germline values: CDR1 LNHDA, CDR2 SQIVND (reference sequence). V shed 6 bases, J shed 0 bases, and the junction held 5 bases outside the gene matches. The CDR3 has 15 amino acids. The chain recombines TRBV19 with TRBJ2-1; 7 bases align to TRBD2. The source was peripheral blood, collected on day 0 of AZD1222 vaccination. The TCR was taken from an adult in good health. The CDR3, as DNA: TGTGCCAGTAGGTCAGCGGGAATCTCCTACAATGAGCAGTTCTTC. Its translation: CASRSAGISYNEQFF.